A single sample is the source of the 20 T cell receptor beta chains below, sequenced in a study of T cell responses to AZD1222 COVID-19 vaccine. Libraries were prepared by immunoSEQ multiplex PCR; TCRdb keeps only in-frame clonotypes and omits some of them. The sample has 120,000 to 150,000 clones; 90% to 95% are singletons. The sequences come from peripheral blood, collected on day 0 of AZD1222 vaccination. These receptors were obtained from an adult in good health.

The sample holds one count of this clone. The rearrangement uses TRBV27 and TRBJ1-1; D unclear. This CDR3 has 18 amino acids. The V gene's germline CDR1 is MNHEY and CDR2 SMNVEV (reference sequence). Trimming cost V 2 bases and J 3 bases, with 22 bases left between them. The CDR3 region is CASSLRFLIEGGDTEAFF. CDR3 coding DNA: TGTGCCAGCAGTTTAAGGTTCCTCATCGAGGGCGGGGACACTGAAGCTTTCTTT.

The chain links TRBV3-1 (or the pseudogene TRBV3-2) to TRBJ1-1; 9 nucleotides align to TRBD1. CDR3 size: 15 residues. Trimming removed 6 bases from V and 3 bases from J; junction bases left unmatched: 8. CDR1 LGHDT and CDR2 YNNKEL come from the germline V gene (reference sequence). In DNA form, the CDR3 reads TGTGCCAGCAGAAACCGGGACAGGGAATACACTGAAGCTTTCTTT. As protein: CASRNRDREYTEAFF.

V and J are TRBV5-4 and TRBJ1-2, with 7 bases that match TRBD1. V was pared by 0 bases and J by 8 bases, with 16 bases of the junction left unmatched. Germline CDR1 and CDR2: SGHNT and YYREEE (reference sequence). This CDR3 comprises 17 residues. The CDR3 here is CASSLALGGGFAEGYTF. CDR3 bases: TGTGCCAGCAGCTTGGCCCTAGGAGGGGGCTTCGCTGAAGGCTACACCTTC.

The chain recombines TRBV28 with TRBJ1-4; D unclear. This CDR3 comprises 14 residues. Germline values: CDR1 MDHEN, CDR2 SYDVKM. V lost 3 bases and J 0 bases, leaving 5 bases between the germline ends. CDR3 amino acids: CASSFTPTNEKLFF. The CDR3 nucleotides are TGTGCCAGCAGTTTTACTCCAACTAATGAAAAACTGTTTTTT.

The V call is TRBV28, the J call TRBJ1-1; D is unclear. Germline V gene data show CDR1 as MDHEN and CDR2 as SYDVKM. Trimming stripped 3 bases from V and 0 bases from J, with 20 bases between. This CDR3 contains 18 residues. The CDR3 loop reads CASSFPAGRILMNTEAFF. CDR3 bases: TGTGCCAGCAGTTTTCCGGCAGGACGGATACTCATGAACACTGAAGCTTTCTTT.

The genes are TRBV7-3 and TRBJ2-1; 8 nucleotides agree with TRBD2. This CDR3 contains 15 residues. The junction had 7 bases not matched to a gene; V was cut back by 5 bases and J by 4 bases. The germline gives CDR1 SGHTA, CDR2 FQGTGA. CDR3 sequence: CASSVERGSYNEQFF. DNA of the CDR3: TGTGCCAGCAGCGTCGAGCGGGGGAGTTACAATGAGCAGTTCTTC.

In this sample, this clone turned up a few times. V and J are TRBV27 and TRBJ1-1, with D hard to call. CDR1 and CDR2 from the germline V gene are MNHEY and SMNVEV (reference sequence). The CDR3 consists of 15 residues. Deletions cut 4 bases from V and 1 base from J, with 13 bases between. Here the CDR3 DNA reads TGTGCCAGCAGTTCCAGATCCGCAGGGAACACTGAAGCTTTCTTT. This codes for CASSSRSAGNTEAFF.

The chain combines TRBV10-2 with TRBJ1-2; TRBD1 matches at 7 bases. Trimming took 6 bases from V and 4 from J; bases not matched to a gene: 2. The CDR3 sequence is 12 residues long. CDR1 is WSHSY, CDR2 SAAADI, per germline. CDR3 sequence: CASRTGTYGYTF. The CDR3 coding sequence is TGCGCCAGCAGGACAGGGACCTATGGCTACACCTTC.

The chain employs TRBV9 and TRBJ2-3, with D hard to call. Germline V gene sequence: CDR1 SGDLS, CDR2 YYNGEE. Trimming removed 4 bases from V and 4 bases from J, with 7 bases in between. The CDR3 runs to 12 residues. The DNA for the CDR3 is TGTGCCAGCAGCTCAAGATCAGATACGCAGTATTTT. It codes for CASSSRSDTQYF.

The V and J genes are TRBV19 and TRBJ2-2, with a weak D call TRBD2 (5 bases). The germline gives CDR1 LNHDA, CDR2 SQIVND (reference sequence). Trimming stripped 6 bases from V and 4 bases from J, with 15 bases between. CDR3 length: 15 amino acids. The CDR3 spells CASSPTMEGTGELFF. In nucleotides, the CDR3 is TGTGCCAGTAGCCCGACTATGGAAGGCACCGGGGAGCTGTTTTTT.

This clone was counted a single time. The V gene is TRBV5-8, the J gene TRBJ1-5; D not resolved. This CDR3 spans 15 amino acids. Germline CDR1 SGHTS, CDR2 YDEGEE. The V end lost 5 bases, the J end lost 0 bases, and 12 bases lay between the germline ends. CDR3 region: CASRYRGNSNQPQHF. CDR3 DNA sequence: TGTGCCAGCAGGTACCGGGGAAATAGCAATCAGCCCCAGCATTTT.

This chain joins TRBV27 and TRBJ1-2; TRBD1 is a possible D gene (5 bases). The CDR3 runs 14 residues. Per the germline V gene, CDR1 is MNHEY and CDR2 is SMNVEV (reference sequence). Deletions cut 5 bases from V and 8 bases from J, with 18 bases between. CDR3 nucleotides: TGTGCCAGCAGTGGGGGTGGAGAAATCCCGGGCTACACCTTC. It yields the protein CASSGGGEIPGYTF.

The chain recombines TRBV5-5 with TRBJ1-2, with a possible D match to TRBD1 (6 bases). The CDR3 has 15 residues. Deletions cut 7 bases from V and 8 bases from J, with 24 bases between. CDR1 is SGHKS, CDR2 YYEKEE, per germline (reference sequence). The CDR3 spells CASQSGGGEDEGYTF. Written as DNA, the CDR3 is TGTGCCAGCCAATCTGGGGGCGGAGAAGACGAGGGCTACACCTTC.

The chain carries TRBV7-3 and TRBJ2-2; 8 bases match TRBD1. The CDR3 loop spans 16 amino acids. V lost 5 bases, J lost 2 bases, and 7 bases stayed unmatched. CDR1 and CDR2 (germline): SGHTA, FQGTGA. CDR3 sequence reads: CASSPDRGFNTGELFF. CDR3 nucleotides: TGTGCCAGCAGCCCCGACAGGGGTTTTAACACCGGGGAGCTGTTTTTT.

The chain uses TRBV4-2 and TRBJ2-1; either TRBD1 or TRBD2 may fit D (5 bases each). Germline CDR1 reads LGHNA; CDR2 reads YNFKEQ. This CDR3 comprises 15 residues. V was shortened by 4 bases and J by 10 bases, with 20 bases between the two germline ends. The chain's CDR3 is CASSLRDGTEREQFF. CDR3 nucleotide sequence: TGTGCCAGCAGCCTTCGGGATGGGACCGAACGGGAGCAGTTCTTC.

The chain is built from TRBV28 and TRBJ2-1; TRBD2 matches at 8 bases. This CDR3 contains 16 residues. In germline, CDR1 is MDHEN, CDR2 SYDVKM. The trim removed 6 bases at V and 6 bases at J, leaving 13 bases unmatched. DNA for the CDR3: TGTGCCAGCAGCCAAAGTAGCGGGACGCTTCTCAATGAGCAGTTCTTC. Protein sequence: CASSQSSGTLLNEQFF.

This clone has only one observation. The chain recombines TRBV29-1 with TRBJ2-1; 11 bases line up with TRBD2. The CDR3 has 14 amino acids. Germline V gives CDR1 SQVTM, CDR2 ANQGSEA. The junction had 6 bases not matched to a gene; V was cut back by 6 bases and J by 5 bases. The CDR3 nucleotides are TGCAGCGTGGGGACTAGCGGCAGAAACAATGAGCAGTTCTTC. The encoded protein is CSVGTSGRNNEQFF.

This rearrangement joins TRBV6-5 to TRBJ1-6, with 10 bases lining up with TRBD1. The CDR3 runs to 14 residues. CDR1 is MNHEY, CDR2 SVGAGI, per germline. J lost 6 bases, V lost 6 bases, and 2 bases had no gene match. CDR3 protein: CASRGTGANSPLHF. CDR3 DNA sequence: TGTGCCAGCAGGGGGACAGGGGCTAATTCACCCCTCCACTTT.

The rearrangement joins TRBV5-6 to TRBJ1-1; D is perhaps TRBD1 (6 bases). Trimming removed 3 bases from V and 1 base from J, with 13 bases in between. Germline V gene lookup returns CDR1 SGHDT and CDR2 YYEEEE. The CDR3 is 15 amino acids. For the CDR3, the DNA is TGTGCCAGCAGCTGGGGAGGGGGAGGGAACACTGAAGCTTTCTTT. As protein: CASSWGGGGNTEAFF.

V and J are TRBV12-5 and TRBJ2-7; possibly TRBD2 for D (5 bases). The V end lost 6 bases, the J end lost 5 bases, and 11 bases lay between the germline ends. The germline V gene encodes CDR1 LGHNT and CDR2 FRNRAP. The CDR3 has 12 residues. CDR3 in DNA: TGTGCTAGTGGCACGACCGGGAACGAGCAGTACTTC. Translated, it gives CASGTTGNEQYF.